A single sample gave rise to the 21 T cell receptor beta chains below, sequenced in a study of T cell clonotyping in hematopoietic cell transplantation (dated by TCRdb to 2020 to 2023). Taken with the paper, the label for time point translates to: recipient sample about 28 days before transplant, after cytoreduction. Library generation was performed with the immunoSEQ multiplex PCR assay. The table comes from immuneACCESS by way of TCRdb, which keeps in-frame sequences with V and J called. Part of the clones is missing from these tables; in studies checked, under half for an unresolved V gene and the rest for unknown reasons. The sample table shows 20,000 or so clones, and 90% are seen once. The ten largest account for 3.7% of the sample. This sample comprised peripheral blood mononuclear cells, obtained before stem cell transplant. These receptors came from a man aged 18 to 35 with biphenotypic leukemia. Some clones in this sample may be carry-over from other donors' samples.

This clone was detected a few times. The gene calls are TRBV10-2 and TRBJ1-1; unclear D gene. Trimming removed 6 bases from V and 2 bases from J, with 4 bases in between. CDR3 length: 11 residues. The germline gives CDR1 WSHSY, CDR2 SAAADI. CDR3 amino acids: CASRGNTEAFF. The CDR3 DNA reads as TGCGCCAGCAGGGGCAACACTGAAGCTTTCTTT.

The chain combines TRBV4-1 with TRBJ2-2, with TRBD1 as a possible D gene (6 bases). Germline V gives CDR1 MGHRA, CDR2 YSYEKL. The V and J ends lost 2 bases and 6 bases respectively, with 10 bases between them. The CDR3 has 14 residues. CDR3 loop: CASSQINRAGELFF. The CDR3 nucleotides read TGCGCCAGCAGCCAAATTAACAGGGCCGGGGAGCTGTTTTTT.

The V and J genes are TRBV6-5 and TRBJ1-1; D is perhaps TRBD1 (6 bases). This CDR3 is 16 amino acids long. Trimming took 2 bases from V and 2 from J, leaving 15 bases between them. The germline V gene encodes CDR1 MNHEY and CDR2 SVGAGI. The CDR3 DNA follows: TGTGCCAGCAGTTACACGGGGGCCCCAACAAACACTGAAGCTTTCTTT. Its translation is CASSYTGAPTNTEAFF.

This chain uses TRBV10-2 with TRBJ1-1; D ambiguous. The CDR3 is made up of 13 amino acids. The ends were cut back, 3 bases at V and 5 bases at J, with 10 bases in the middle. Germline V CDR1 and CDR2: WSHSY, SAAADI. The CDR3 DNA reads TGCGCCAGCAGTGAATTGGGTTCGACTGAAGCTTTCTTT. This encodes CASSELGSTEAFF.

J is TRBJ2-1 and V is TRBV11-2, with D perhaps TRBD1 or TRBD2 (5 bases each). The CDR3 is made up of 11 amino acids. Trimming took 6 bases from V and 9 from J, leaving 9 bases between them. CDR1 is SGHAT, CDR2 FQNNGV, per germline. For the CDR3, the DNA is TGTGCCAGCAGATTGGGGGTTGAGCAGTTCTTC. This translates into CASRLGVEQFF.

CDR3 sequence (DNA): TGCGCCAGCAGCCAAGAGTACGGGACCTTAAATCAGCCCCAGCATTTT. Translating it yields CASSQEYGTLNQPQHF. The V and J genes are TRBV4-1 and TRBJ1-5; D is perhaps TRBD1 (5 bases). This CDR3 has 16 amino acids. CDR1 and CDR2 from the germline V gene are MGHRA and YSYEKL. Trimming removed 0 bases from V and 4 bases from J, with 13 bases in between.

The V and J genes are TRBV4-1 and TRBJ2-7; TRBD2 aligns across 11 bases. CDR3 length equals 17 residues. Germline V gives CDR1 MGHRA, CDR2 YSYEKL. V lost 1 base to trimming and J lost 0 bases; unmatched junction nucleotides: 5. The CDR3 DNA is TGCGCCAGCAGCCAAGCTAGCGGGGGGCCGAGCTCCTACGAGCAGTACTTC. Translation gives CASSQASGGPSSYEQYF.

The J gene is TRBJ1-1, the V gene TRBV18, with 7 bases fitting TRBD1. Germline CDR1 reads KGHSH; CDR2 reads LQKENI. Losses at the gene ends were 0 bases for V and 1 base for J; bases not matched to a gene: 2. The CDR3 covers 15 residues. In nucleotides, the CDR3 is TGTGCCAGCTCACCACCGGGACAGCCGAACACTGAAGCTTTCTTT. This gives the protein CASSPPGQPNTEAFF.

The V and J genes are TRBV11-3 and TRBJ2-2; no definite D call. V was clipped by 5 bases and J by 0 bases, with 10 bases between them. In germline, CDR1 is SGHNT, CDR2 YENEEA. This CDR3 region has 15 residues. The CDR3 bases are TGTGCCAGCAGCGCCACTACATCGAACACCGGGGAGCTGTTTTTT. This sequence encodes CASSATTSNTGELFF.

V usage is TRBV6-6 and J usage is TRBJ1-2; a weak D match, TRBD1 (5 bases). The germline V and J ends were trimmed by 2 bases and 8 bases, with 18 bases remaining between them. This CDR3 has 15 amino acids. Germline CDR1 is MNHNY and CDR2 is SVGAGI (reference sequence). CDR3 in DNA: TGTGCCAGCAGTTACATGGGGGGAAAAATGAAAGGCTACACCTTC. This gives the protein CASSYMGGKMKGYTF.

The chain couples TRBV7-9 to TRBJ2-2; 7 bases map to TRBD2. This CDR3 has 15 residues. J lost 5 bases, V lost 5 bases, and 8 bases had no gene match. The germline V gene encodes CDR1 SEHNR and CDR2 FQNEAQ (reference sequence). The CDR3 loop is CASSVRRSGTGELFF. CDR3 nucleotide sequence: TGTGCCAGCAGCGTACGACGTAGCGGGACCGGGGAGCTGTTTTTT.

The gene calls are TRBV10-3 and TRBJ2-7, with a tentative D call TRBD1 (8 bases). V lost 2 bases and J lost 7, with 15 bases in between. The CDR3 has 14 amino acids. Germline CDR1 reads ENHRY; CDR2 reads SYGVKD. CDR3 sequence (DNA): TGTGCCATCAGTGAGGGAACAGGGGGGGGAGAGCAGTACTTC. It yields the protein CAISEGTGGGEQYF.

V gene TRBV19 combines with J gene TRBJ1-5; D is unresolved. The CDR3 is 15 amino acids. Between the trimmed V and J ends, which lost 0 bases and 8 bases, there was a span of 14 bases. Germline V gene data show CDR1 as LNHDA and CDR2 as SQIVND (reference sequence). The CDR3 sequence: CASSIDLRRIEPQHF. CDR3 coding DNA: TGTGCCAGTAGTATAGATCTAAGACGGATCGAGCCCCAGCATTTT.

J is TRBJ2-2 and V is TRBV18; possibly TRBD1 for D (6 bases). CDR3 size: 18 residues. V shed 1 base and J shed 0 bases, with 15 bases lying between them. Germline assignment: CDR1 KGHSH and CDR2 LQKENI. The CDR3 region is CASSPLPQGHPNTGELFF. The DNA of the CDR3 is TGTGCCAGCTCACCACTCCCGCAGGGACACCCGAACACCGGGGAGCTGTTTTTT. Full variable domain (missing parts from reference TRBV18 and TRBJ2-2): NAGVMQNPRHLVRRRGQEARLRCSPMKGHSHVYWYRQLPEEGLKFMVYLQKENIIDESGMPKERFSAEFPKEGPSILRIQQVVRGDSAAYFCASSPLPQGHPNTGELFFGEGSRLTVL.

For the CDR3, the DNA is TGCGCCAGCAGCTTGGATGCGGCTTACGAGCAGTACTTC. As protein: CASSLDAAYEQYF. The rearrangement uses TRBV5-1 and TRBJ2-7; D is undetermined. The V end was cut by 0 bases, the J end by 4 bases, with 8 bases between. Per the germline V gene, CDR1 is SGHRS and CDR2 is YFSETQ. The CDR3 sequence is 13 residues long.

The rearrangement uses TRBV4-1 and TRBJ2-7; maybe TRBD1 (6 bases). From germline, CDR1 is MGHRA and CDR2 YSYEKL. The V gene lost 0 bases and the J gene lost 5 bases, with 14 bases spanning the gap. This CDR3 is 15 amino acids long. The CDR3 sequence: CASSQDEGHGNEQYF. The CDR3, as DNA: TGCGCCAGCAGCCAAGATGAGGGACATGGTAACGAGCAGTACTTC.

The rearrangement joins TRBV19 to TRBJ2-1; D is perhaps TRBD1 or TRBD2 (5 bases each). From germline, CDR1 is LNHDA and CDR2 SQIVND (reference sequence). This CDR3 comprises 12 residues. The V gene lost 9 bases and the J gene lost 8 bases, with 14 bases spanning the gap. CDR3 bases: TGTGCCAGCAGGGACGCACCCCATGAGCAGTTCTTC. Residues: CASRDAPHEQFF.

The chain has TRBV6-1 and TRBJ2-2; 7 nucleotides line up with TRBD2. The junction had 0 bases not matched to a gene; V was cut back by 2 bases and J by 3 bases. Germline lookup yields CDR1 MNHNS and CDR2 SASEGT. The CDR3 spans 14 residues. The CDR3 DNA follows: TGTGCCAGCAGTGAACTAGCGGACACCGGGGAGCTGTTTTTT. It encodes CASSELADTGELFF.

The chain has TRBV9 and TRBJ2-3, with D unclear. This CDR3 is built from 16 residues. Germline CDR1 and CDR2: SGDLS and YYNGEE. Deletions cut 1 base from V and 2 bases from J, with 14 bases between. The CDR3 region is CASSVNGAPSTDTQYF. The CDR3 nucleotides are TGTGCCAGCAGCGTAAACGGAGCCCCATCCACAGATACGCAGTATTTT.

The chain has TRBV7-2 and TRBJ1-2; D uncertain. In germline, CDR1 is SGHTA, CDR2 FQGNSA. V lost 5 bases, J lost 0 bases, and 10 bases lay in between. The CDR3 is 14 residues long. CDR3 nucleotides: TGTGCCAGCAGCCGAGAAAACGCTAACTATGGCTACACCTTC. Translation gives CASSRENANYGYTF.

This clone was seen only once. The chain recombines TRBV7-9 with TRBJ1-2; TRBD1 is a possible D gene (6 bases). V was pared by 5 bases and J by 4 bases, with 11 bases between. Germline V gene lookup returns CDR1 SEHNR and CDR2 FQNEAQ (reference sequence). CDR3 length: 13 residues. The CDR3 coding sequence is TGTGCCAGCAGCCCGAGGACAGCCTATGGCTACACCTTC. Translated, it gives CASSPRTAYGYTF.